The entry that follows covers one TCR beta chain sequence. Its antigen remains undetermined. No per-base quality is available; no much larger clone lies one base away. What the time point label conveys for this sample: baseline before first vaccination. Vaccinee samples were obtained from the UK trials COV001 and COV002, which included a single-blind randomized controlled phase 2/3 trial of AZD1222 (ChAdOx1 nCoV-19) in healthy adults. For TCRbeta chain sequencing, PBMC samples were collected from trial participants at day 0 and at day 28 after the second dose. This entry comes from a study of T cell responses to AZD1222 COVID-19 vaccine (dated by TCRdb to the early 2020s). Background for the entire study: AZD1222 recipients given second doses at about 4 weeks or at about 12 weeks were pooled, since spike-specific TCR depth and breadth were not found to differ between the two schedules. A total of 230 to 250 trial participants underwent TCR sequencing, of whom 200 to 220 had received two doses of AZD1222 and around 25 had received two doses of the MenACWY control vaccine. Trial participants were enrolled by age into subgroups of 18-55, 56-69 and 70-plus years, and about 150, 27 and 61 TCR-sequenced participants, respectively, were included in these subgroups.

V lost 2 bases and J lost 5 bases, and the count of bases not matched to a germline gene is 8. The germline V gene (reference sequence) yields MNHEY for CDR1 and SMNVEV for CDR2. The CDR3 has 16 amino acids, counting the end cysteine and phenylalanine. Left in the record is the CDR3 DNA by itself, 48 bases read in frame from the first base. The CDR3 regions of human TCRbeta chains were analyzed by immunosequencing. The published analysis was carried out like this. TCRs in the repertoires were matched against a reference library of SARS-CoV-2-specific TCRs that had been generated with the MIRA antigen-specificity platform. Breadth was defined as the fraction of unique TCRs that were SARS-CoV-2-associated, and depth was defined as the fraction of total T cells that were SARS-CoV-2-associated. Each spike-specific TCR was assigned to its reactive spike region and to a CD4 or CD8 class using the MIRA data. Log10-transformed breadth and depth values were compared by one-way ANOVA with Sidak's multiple comparisons tests. TCRdb carries this immuneACCESS record with in-frame sequences only. Its versions omit some clonotypes, under half of them owing to an unresolved V gene in the studies checked, with the rest unexplained. V and J calls and clone size follow that table, whereas D and trimming were derived from the DNA. The sample table contains about 130,000 clones; only one count was recorded for 87% of them. The ten largest clones capture over 1.2% of the sample.

Overall study results and their limits: Participants were mostly white British and included more females than males, and it was suggested by the authors that clonal diversity may have been underestimated. The 56-69-year group was small, and its depth increase did not reach significance, likely because of low power. Because no day 14 peak-response samples were available, repertoires were characterized only after the peak T cell response. CD4 TCRs associated with the vaccine covered the entire spike protein, and the dominant responses were in regions 160-218 and 743-854. Nearly half of unique spike-specific TCRs reportedly recognized epitopes outside regions mutated in the B.1.351 and B.1.1.7 variants. Conclusions about previously exposed vaccinees were limited because only a handful of AZD1222 recipients were SARS-CoV-2 seropositive at baseline. Spike-specific TCR breadth and depth rose significantly after two AZD1222 doses compared with day 0 and with MenACWY recipients.

The chain is encoded by TRBV27 joined to TRBJ2-1, with 8 junctional bases fitting TRBD2. This sample comprised peripheral blood, obtained on day 0 of AZD1222 vaccination. This TCR came from an adult in good health. The encoded CDR3 is CASSLRRGGSNNEQFF. The DNA reads as follows: TGTGCCAGCAGTTTACGTCGGGGGGGGTCAAACAATGAGCAGTTCTTC.